The 15 T cell receptor beta chains in this list originate from one sample, sequenced in a study of Graves' ophthalmopathy and Graves' hyperthyroidism. Amplified TCR beta CDR3 regions were obtained using RNA transcripts as template. Second-round multiplex PCR came after a first-round RT-PCR that employed HTBI primers. A single record per CDR3 protein comes from TCRdb applying MiXCR to the multiplex PCR reads. The profile covers around 660,000 distinct CDR3 sequences, with just over 40% appearing a single time and 3.3% taken by the ten largest. Input material: peripheral blood. The source is an adult man with Graves' ophthalmopathy.

The sample holds many counts of this clonotype. The rearrangement uses TRBV5-1 and TRBJ1-4, with D unclear. Looked up from germline, CDR1 is SGHRS and CDR2 is YFSETQ. Trimming pared 0 bases from V and 3 bases from J, leaving 6 bases between. CDR3 length: 14 amino acids. CDR3 DNA: TGCGCCAGCAGCTTGGGGGTGGCTAATGAAAAACTGTTTTTT. Amino acid sequence: CASSLGVANEKLFF.

Concerning this clonotype itself: The conserved final phenylalanine or tryptophan is absent from the CDR3, which likely points to a read error. This rearrangement joins TRBV7-8 to TRBJ2-3, with D possibly matching TRBD2 (6 bases). Trimming removed 0 bases from V and 3 bases from J, with 13 bases in between. Germline V gene sequence: CDR1 SGHVS, CDR2 FQNEAQ. The CDR3 contains 16 residues. The CDR3 DNA follows: TGTGCCAGCAGCTTAGCTCGACTAGTCCGGACAGATACGCAGTATTTG. It translates to CASSLARLVRTDTQYL.

There are many counts of this clonotype. The chain joins TRBV7-9 to TRBJ1-5; 12 nucleotides agree with TRBD1. The length of the CDR3 is 17 residues. Germline V gives CDR1 SEHNR, CDR2 FQNEAQ (reference sequence). Losses at the gene ends were 5 bases for V and 7 bases for J; bases not matched to a gene: 12. CDR3 loop: CASSPPGTGGNQQPQHF. The CDR3 coding sequence is TGTGCCAGCAGCCCCCCGGGGACAGGGGGCAATCAGCAGCCCCAGCATTTT.

In its sample, this clonotype was seen many times. The chain carries TRBV20-1 and TRBJ1-2; 7 positions match TRBD1. Germline lookup yields CDR1 DFQATT and CDR2 SNEGSKA (reference sequence). The V segment lost 5 bases and the J segment 6 bases; nucleotides outside the gene matches: 6. CDR3 length equals 12 residues. CDR3 in DNA: TGCAGTGCTGCAGCAGGGGGGGATGGCTACACCTTC. It is translated as CSAAAGGDGYTF.

J is TRBJ1-1 and V is TRBV7-9, with D possibly TRBD1 on 5 matching bases. The V end lost 5 bases, the J end lost 1 base, and 17 bases lay between the germline ends. CDR1 SEHNR and CDR2 FQNEAQ come from the germline V gene (reference sequence). The CDR3 has 16 amino acids. The CDR3 is CASSPLGAGGNTEAFF. In DNA form, the CDR3 reads TGTGCCAGCAGCCCATTAGGGGCTGGGGGGAACACTGAAGCTTTCTTT.

This clonotype was recorded a few times. J is TRBJ1-1 and V is TRBV5-6, with 12 positions matching TRBD1. Trimming cost V 4 bases and J 6 bases; bases outside gene matches: 7. The CDR3 covers 15 residues. Germline loops: CDR1 SGHDT, CDR2 YYEEEE. The chain's CDR3 is CASSPLRDRGPEAFF. As DNA, the CDR3 is TGTGCCAGCAGCCCTCTCCGGGACAGGGGGCCTGAAGCTTTCTTT.

With regard to this clonotype: A read error may produce the germline difference seen at one junction end. The rearrangement joins TRBV15 to TRBJ2-5, with 14 bases that match TRBD2. The CDR3 is 15 amino acids. Germline V gene sequence: CDR1 LNHNV, CDR2 YYDKDF (reference sequence). CDR3 sequence reads: CATSPRTSGRKTRYF. In DNA form, the CDR3 reads TGTGCCACCAGCCCTCGGACTAGCGGGAGGAAGACCCGGTACTTC.

Concerning this clonotype: A much larger clone differs by one base, so this may be a read error. The gene calls are TRBV10-3 and TRBJ1-6, with a possible D match to TRBD1 (5 bases). The germline V and J ends were trimmed by 3 bases and 0 bases, with 9 bases remaining between them. Germline CDR1 and CDR2: ENHRY and SYGVKD. This CDR3 region has 16 residues. The CDR3 sequence: CAISEGESSYNSPLHF. The CDR3 coding sequence is TGTGCCATCAGTGAAGGGGAGAGCTCCTATAATTCACCCCTCCACTTT.

This chain's CDR3 is CAISESASGTQYF. The CDR3 region has the DNA TGTGCCATCAGTGAGTCTGCTAGCGGGACCCAGTACTTC. The chain recombines TRBV10-3 with TRBJ2-5; TRBD2 matches 7 bases. The CDR3 runs 13 residues. Per the germline V gene, CDR1 is ENHRY and CDR2 is SYGVKD. Germline trimming cut 0 bases from V and 7 bases from J; bases unmatched to any gene: 2.

CDR3 sequence reads: CAISDRGGWTNEKLFF. CDR3 nucleotide sequence: TGTGCCATCAGTGACAGGGGAGGATGGACTAATGAAAAACTGTTTTTT. This chain connects TRBV10-3 to TRBJ1-4, with D perhaps matching TRBD1 (6 bases). Germline V gene lookup returns CDR1 ENHRY and CDR2 SYGVKD. V was shortened by 3 bases and J by 2 bases, with 13 bases between the two germline ends. This CDR3 spans 16 amino acids.

This clonotype was seen at least ten times. The chain joins TRBV7-2 to TRBJ1-6; D not certain. CDR1 and CDR2 from the germline V gene are SGHTA and FQGNSA. This CDR3 contains 15 residues. V was shortened by 1 base and J by 9 bases, with 13 bases between the two germline ends. DNA for the CDR3: TGTGCCAGCAGCTTAGAAAAGGGCGCGGGTTCACCCCTCCACTTT. Protein sequence: CASSLEKGAGSPLHF.

The gene calls are TRBV11-2 and TRBJ2-2, with D possibly matching TRBD2 (6 bases). V lost 3 bases to trimming and J lost 3 bases, with 8 bases between them. CDR3 size: 14 residues. The germline gives CDR1 SGHAT, CDR2 FQNNGV. This CDR3 is CASSLDYHTGELFF. The DNA of the CDR3 is TGTGCCAGCAGCTTGGACTACCACACCGGGGAGCTGTTTTTT. The full variable domain, with the rest looked up from reference TRBV11-2 and TRBJ2-2, is EAGVAQSPRYKIIEKRQSVAFWCNPISGHATLYWYQQILGQGPKLLIQFQNNGVVDDSQLPKDRFSAERLKGVDSTLKIQPAKLEDSAVYLCASSLDYHTGELFFGEGSRLTVL.

Regarding this clonotype: A much bigger clone sits one base away, suggesting this may be a read error. J is TRBJ1-6 and V is TRBV9; no firm D call. The CDR3 runs 16 residues. Germline loops: CDR1 SGDLS, CDR2 YYNGEE. The chain's CDR3 is CASSVEWSSYYSPLHF. In DNA form, the CDR3 reads TGTGCCAGCAGCGTAGAATGGAGCTCCTATTATTCACCCCTCCACTTT.

The chain couples TRBV10-3 to TRBJ2-2; possible D gene TRBD2, 6 bases. V was shortened by 10 bases and J by 0 bases, with 18 bases between the two germline ends. This CDR3 region has 16 residues. Germline CDR1 is ENHRY and CDR2 is SYGVKD. The CDR3 nucleotides read TGTGCCAGCAGGCCCATGAGGGACTCGAACACCGGGGAGCTGTTTTTT. Translating it yields CASRPMRDSNTGELFF.

This clonotype was picked up many times. V usage is TRBV2 and J usage is TRBJ2-7, with no clear D. V dropped 4 bases and J dropped 5 bases, with 12 bases sitting between them. Germline V lookup: CDR1 SNHLY, CDR2 FYNNEI. The CDR3 is 13 residues long. The CDR3: CASSVRAPNEQYF. For the CDR3, the DNA is TGTGCCAGCAGTGTTAGAGCTCCCAACGAGCAGTACTTC. Supplemented by reference TRBV2 and TRBJ2-7, the full variable domain reads EPEVTQTPSHQVTQMGQEVILRCVPISNHLYFYWYRQILGQKVEFLVSFYNNEISEKSEIFDDQFSVERPDGSNFTLKIRSTKLEDSAMYFCASSVRAPNEQYFGPGTRLTVT.